This T cell receptor beta chain is drawn from a study of T cell responses to AZD1222 COVID-19 vaccine. The table came from immunoSEQ multiplex PCR; TCRdb's copy has only in-frame clones and leaves some out. Of over 140,000 clones listed, roughly 92% are singletons. Germline lookup yields CDR1 LNHDA and CDR2 SQIVND (reference sequence). CDR3 length: 15 amino acids. Germline trimming cut 5 bases from V and 4 bases from J; bases unmatched to any gene: 7. As concerns this clone: Its antigen remains unknown.

Study-wide results and limits: Clonal diversity was possibly underestimated; the donors were predominantly white British and more often female. Within unmutated variant regions lay the reported targets of nearly half of spike-specific TCRs.

Second-dose timings of about 4 or about 12 weeks were pooled. The receptor was isolated from an adult who received the AZD1222 COVID-19 vaccine. Source: peripheral blood, taken 28 days after the second AZD1222 dose. J is TRBJ1-2 and V is TRBV19, with 10 bases lining up with TRBD1. The CDR3 sequence: CASSADRGRVYGYTF. The CDR3 bases are TGTGCCAGTAGTGCAGACAGGGGGCGCGTCTATGGCTACACCTTC.